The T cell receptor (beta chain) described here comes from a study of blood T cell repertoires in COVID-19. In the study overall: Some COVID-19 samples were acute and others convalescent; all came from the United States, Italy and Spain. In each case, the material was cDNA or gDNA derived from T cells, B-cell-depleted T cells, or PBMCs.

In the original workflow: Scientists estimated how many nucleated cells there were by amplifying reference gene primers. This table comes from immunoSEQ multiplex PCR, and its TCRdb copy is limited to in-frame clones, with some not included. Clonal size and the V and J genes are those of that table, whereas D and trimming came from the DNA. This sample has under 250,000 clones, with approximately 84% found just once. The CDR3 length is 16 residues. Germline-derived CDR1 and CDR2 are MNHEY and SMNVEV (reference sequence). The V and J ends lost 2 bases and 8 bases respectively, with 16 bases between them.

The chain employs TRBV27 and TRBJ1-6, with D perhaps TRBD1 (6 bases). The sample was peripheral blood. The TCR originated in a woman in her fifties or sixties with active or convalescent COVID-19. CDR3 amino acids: CASSLAPQGSDSPLHF. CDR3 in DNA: TGTGCCAGCAGTTTAGCCCCACAGGGATCGGATTCACCCCTCCACTTT.